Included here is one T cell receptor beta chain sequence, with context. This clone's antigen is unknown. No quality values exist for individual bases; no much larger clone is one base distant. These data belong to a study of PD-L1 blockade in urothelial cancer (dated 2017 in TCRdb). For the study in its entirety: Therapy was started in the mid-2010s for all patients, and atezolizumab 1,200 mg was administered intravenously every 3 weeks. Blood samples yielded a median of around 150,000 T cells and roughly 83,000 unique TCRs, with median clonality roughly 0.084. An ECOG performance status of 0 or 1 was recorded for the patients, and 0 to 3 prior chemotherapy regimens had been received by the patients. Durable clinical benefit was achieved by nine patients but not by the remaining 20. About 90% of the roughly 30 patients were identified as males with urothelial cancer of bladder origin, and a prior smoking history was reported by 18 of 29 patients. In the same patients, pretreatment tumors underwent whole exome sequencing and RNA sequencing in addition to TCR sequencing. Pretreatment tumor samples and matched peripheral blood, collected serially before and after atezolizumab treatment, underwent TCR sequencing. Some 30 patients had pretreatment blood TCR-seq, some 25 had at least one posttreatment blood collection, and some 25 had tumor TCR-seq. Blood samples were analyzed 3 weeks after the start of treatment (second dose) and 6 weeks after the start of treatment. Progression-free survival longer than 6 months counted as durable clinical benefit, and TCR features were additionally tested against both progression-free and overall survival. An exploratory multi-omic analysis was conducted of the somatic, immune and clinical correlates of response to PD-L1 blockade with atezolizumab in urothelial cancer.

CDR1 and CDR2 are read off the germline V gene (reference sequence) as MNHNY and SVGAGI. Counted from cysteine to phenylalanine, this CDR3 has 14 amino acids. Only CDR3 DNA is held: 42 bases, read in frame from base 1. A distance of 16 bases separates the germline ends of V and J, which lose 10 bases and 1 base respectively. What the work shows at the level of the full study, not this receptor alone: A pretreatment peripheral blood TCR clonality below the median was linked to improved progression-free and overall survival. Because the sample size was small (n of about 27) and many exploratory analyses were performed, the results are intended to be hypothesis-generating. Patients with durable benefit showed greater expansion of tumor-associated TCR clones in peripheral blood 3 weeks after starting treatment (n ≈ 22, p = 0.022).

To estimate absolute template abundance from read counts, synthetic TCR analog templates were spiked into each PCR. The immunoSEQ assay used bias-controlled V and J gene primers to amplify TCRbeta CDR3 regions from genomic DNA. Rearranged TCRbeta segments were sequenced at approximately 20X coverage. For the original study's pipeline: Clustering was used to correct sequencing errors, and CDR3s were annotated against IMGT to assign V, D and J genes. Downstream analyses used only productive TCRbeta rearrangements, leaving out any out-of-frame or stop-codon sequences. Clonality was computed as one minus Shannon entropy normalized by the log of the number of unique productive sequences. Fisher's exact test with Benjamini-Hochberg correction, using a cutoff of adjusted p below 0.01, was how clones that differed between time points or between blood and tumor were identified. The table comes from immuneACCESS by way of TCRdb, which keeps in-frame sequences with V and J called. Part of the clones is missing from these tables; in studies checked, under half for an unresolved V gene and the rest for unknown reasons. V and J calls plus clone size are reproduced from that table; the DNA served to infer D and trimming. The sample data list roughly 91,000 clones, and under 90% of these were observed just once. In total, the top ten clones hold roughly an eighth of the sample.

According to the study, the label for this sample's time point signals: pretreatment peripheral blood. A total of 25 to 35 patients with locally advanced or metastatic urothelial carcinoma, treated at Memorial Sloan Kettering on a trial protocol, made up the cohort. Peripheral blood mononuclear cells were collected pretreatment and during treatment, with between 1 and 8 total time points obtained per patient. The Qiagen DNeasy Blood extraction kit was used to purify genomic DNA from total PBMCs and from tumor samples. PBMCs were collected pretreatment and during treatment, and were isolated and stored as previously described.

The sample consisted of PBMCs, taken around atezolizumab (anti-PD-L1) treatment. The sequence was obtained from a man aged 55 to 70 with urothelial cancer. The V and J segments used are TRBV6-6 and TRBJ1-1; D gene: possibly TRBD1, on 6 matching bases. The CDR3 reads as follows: CAILPGTPNTEAFF. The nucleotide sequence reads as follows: TGTGCCATCCTCCCTGGGACACCGAACACTGAAGCTTTCTTT.